The sequence of this TCR beta chain was determined in a study of T cell changes during pregnancy in multiple sclerosis. Repertoires were generated with immunoSEQ multiplex PCR, while TCRdb's copy carries only in-frame clones and drops some. Here the sample spans some 68,000 clones, about 91% being singletons. Trimming removed 3 bases from V and 14 bases from J; junction bases left unmatched: 9. This CDR3 has 13 amino acids. Looked up from germline, CDR1 is KGHSH and CDR2 is LQKENI. This clone was observed once. This TCR was recovered from a female donor in good health, enrolled as a control in a pregnancy study. The sample here was peripheral blood, taken in the second trimester of pregnancy. The genes are TRBV18 and TRBJ2-1; 8 positions agree with TRBD2. CDR3 region: CASSPTHGGVEFF. Here the CDR3 DNA reads TGTGCCAGCTCACCCACACACGGGGGGGTGGAGTTCTTC.